This T cell receptor beta chain originates from a study of PD-1 blockade in mismatch repair-deficient tumors. Study-wide results and limits: Tumor-resident clones, often undetectable pretreatment in blood, expanded then contracted after pembrolizumab.

This clone was seen only a few times. Antigen specificity is unknown. Per the germline V gene, CDR1 is SGHVS and CDR2 is FQNEAQ. The CDR3 spans 15 residues. V was shortened by 5 bases and J by 8 bases, with 21 bases between the two germline ends. All patients were mismatch repair deficient, assessed by either PCR or immunohistochemistry. TCRdb keeps only in-frame clones here, not all; method: immunoSEQ multiplex PCR. The sample has some 100,000 clones; 70% to 85% are singletons. The chain links TRBV7-8 to TRBJ1-2; a possible D gene is TRBD1 (5 bases). The material sequenced was peripheral blood, taken about eight months after starting pembrolizumab. The receptor was derived from an adult with mismatch repair-deficient cancer. The CDR3 nucleotides read TGTGCCAGCAGCCCTCAGGCCGGGGCCCGGGGAGGCTACACCTTC. Amino acid sequence: CASSPQAGARGGYTF.